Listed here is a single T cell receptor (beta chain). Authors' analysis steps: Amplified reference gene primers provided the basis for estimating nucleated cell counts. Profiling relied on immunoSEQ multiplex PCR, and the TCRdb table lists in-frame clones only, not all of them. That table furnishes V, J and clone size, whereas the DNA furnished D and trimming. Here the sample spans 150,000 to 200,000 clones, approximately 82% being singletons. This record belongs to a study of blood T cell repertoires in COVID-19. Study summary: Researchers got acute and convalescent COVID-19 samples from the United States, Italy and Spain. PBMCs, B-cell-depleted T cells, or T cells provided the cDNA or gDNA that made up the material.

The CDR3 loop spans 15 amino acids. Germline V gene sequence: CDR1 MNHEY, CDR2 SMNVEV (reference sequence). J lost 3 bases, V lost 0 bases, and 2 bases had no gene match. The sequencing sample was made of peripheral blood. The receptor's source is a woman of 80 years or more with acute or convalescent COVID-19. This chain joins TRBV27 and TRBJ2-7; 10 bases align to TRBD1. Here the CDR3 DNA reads TGTGCCAGCAGTTTATCGCGGGACAGGGGCTACGAGCAGTACTTC. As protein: CASSLSRDRGYEQYF.